This T cell receptor delta chain was captured by sequencing in a study of gamma-delta T cells after stem cell transplantation. This clone is labeled medium-sized. This likely reflects a read error, since a far larger clone is one base away. TCRdb re-identified clones in the RT-PCR reads via CATT. Here the sample spans roughly 2,000 delta-chain clones, 1.1% being singletons. Trimming removed 0 bases at V and 0 bases at J, with 19 bases between. The CDR3 runs 18 residues. Germline V lookup: CDR1 GEAIGNYY, CDR2 EKD. The rearrangement uses TRDV2 and TRDJ1; D might be TRDD3 (6 bases). This clonotype was sampled from a human donor. It is not recorded whose cells these are; they may come from a transplant donor. The specimen sequenced was gamma-delta T cells. CDR3 coding DNA: TGTGCCTGTGACACCGTAGCAGCTGGGGACCCGTACACCGATAAACTCATCTTT. Translation: CACDTVAAGDPYTDKLIF.